Only a few counts were recorded for the clone carrying this TCR beta chain. What it recognizes is unknown. Sequencing of TCR beta was undertaken in CD8+ and CD4+ T cells derived from blood. It was negative isolation that provided the CD8+ and CD4+ T cells, whereas TEMRA cells were enriched by FACS. The data were taken from a study of CD8 T cells in Susac syndrome. Study-wide results and limits: As acknowledged by the study, its TCR sequencing and HLA analysis included a relatively small number of individuals.

RNA totalling roughly 0.5 to 1 ug underwent reverse transcription with random hexamers. The CDR3 of TCR beta was amplified by immunoSEQ multiplex PCR across 54 Vbeta and 13 Jbeta. TCRdb recomputed calls from the immunoSEQ multiplex PCR reads with MiXCR, one row per CDR3 protein. Altogether approximately 230,000 distinct CDR3 sequences are present, over 85% being singletons, with the ten largest covering 0.07% to 0.09%. The CDR3 totals 13 residues. Trimming left V 4 bases short and J 3 bases short, with 9 bases between. CDR1 LGHDT and CDR2 YNNKEL come from the germline V gene (reference sequence). This TCR came from a human donor with multiple sclerosis. The sequenced material came from CD4+ T cells from PBMCs. The J gene is TRBJ1-1, the V gene TRBV3-1; weak D call: TRBD1 (5 bases). CDR3: CASSRGTDTEAFF. CDR3 in DNA: TGTGCCAGCAGCCGGGGCACGGACACTGAAGCTTTCTTT.